A selection of T cell receptor beta chains follows, all from one sample in a study of T cell repertoires in cytomegalovirus infection. TCRdb called the reads again in MiXCR, with one record for every CDR3 protein. The sample includes around 570,000 distinct CDR3 sequences, roughly 43% of them seen just once. Antigens for these TCRs are unknown. This sample comprised cultured PBMCs, obtained from culture after CMV antigen stimulation. Receptors originate from a human donor in good health (CMV status not recorded). Some clones in this sample may be carry-over from other donors' samples. Each CDR3 is given with its conserved first and last residue.

j_call v_call cdr3_aa
TRBJ2-7 TRBV7-2 CASSSPNVAQYF
TRBJ2-7 TRBV4-1 CASSQEGDRTREQYF
TRBJ2-1 TRBV11-2 CASSHWTGSSYNEQFF
TRBJ2-3 TRBV6-5 CASSYGGGFADTQYF
TRBJ1-3 TRBV24-1 CATKGRPDSGNTIYF
TRBJ1-3 TRBV5-1 CASSSQVSGNTIYF
TRBJ1-5 TRBV12-3/TRBV12-4 CASSPGTENQPQHF
TRBJ2-1 TRBV4-3 CASSQDYLAGGSEQFF
TRBJ1-1 TRBV7-6 CDSSLTVMNTEAFF
TRBJ2-2 TRBV7-2 CASSIDRTNTGELFF
TRBJ2-3 TRBV19 CASSMRDASTDTQYF
TRBJ1-2 TRBV7-2 CASSSRDVTLYGYTF
TRBJ2-1 TRBV7-9 CASSSTTSGSYNEQFF
TRBJ2-2 TRBV12-3/TRBV12-4 CASSAGLAGPGELFF